The next 13 T cell receptor beta chains were all read from a single sample in a study of blood T cell repertoires in COVID-19. TCRdb's table, derived via immunoSEQ multiplex PCR, lists solely in-frame clones and lacks some. Of more than 95,000 clones in the sample, 70% to 90% were seen once. Sequenced input: peripheral blood. The origin of the receptors is a woman aged 45-59 years with acute or convalescent COVID-19.

The CDR3 loop reads CASSLRTGGNSQYF. In nucleotides, the CDR3 is TGTGCCAGCAGTTTAAGGACAGGGGGCAATTCCCAGTACTTC. The chain joins TRBV6-2 or TRBV6-3 to TRBJ2-7; 11 bases match TRBD1. Germline V CDR1 and CDR2: MNHEY, SVGEGT. V trimming: 4 bases; J trimming: 10 bases; junction bases outside the gene matches: 9. The CDR3 contains 14 residues.

This sequence joins TRBV3-1 (or the pseudogene TRBV3-2) and TRBJ1-6; no clear D gene. Trimming pared 0 bases from V and 14 bases from J, leaving 11 bases between. CDR3 length: 13 residues. The germline V gene has CDR1 LGHDT and CDR2 YNNKEL (reference sequence). The CDR3, as DNA: TGTGCCAGCAGCCAAGATTTAGCGAGGACCCTCCACTTT. Its protein is CASSQDLARTLHF.

The rearrangement links TRBV19 to TRBJ1-3; D perhaps matches TRBD1 (6 bases). This CDR3 spans 15 amino acids. Germline lookup yields CDR1 LNHDA and CDR2 SQIVND (reference sequence). Trimming shortened V by 6 bases and J by 0 bases, and 12 bases separated the two germline ends. CDR3 loop: CASRPTGFSGNTIYF. The CDR3, as DNA: TGTGCCAGTAGACCGACAGGATTCTCTGGAAACACCATATATTTT.

The chain is built from TRBV6-6 and TRBJ1-5; 9 nucleotides agree with TRBD1. The germline V gene has CDR1 MNHNY and CDR2 SVGAGI (reference sequence). The J segment lost 2 bases and the V segment lost 2 bases, leaving 4 bases of the junction unmatched. There are 16 residues in the CDR3. For the CDR3, the DNA is TGTGCCAGCAGTTACGGGACAGGGACCGGCAATCAGCCCCAGCATTTT. Protein sequence: CASSYGTGTGNQPQHF.

The chain combines TRBV10-3 with TRBJ2-2; 11 bases fit TRBD2. Trimming removed 6 bases from V and 1 base from J; junction bases left unmatched: 4. The CDR3 is 16 amino acids. CDR1 ENHRY and CDR2 SYGVKD come from the germline V gene. The CDR3 region has the DNA TGTGCCATCAGACCGGGACTAGCGGTGAACACCGGGGAGCTGTTTTTT. This encodes CAIRPGLAVNTGELFF.

CDR3 bases: TGTGCCAGCTCACCGTCGGGGGAGACCCAGTACTTC. It yields the protein CASSPSGETQYF. V and J are TRBV18 and TRBJ2-5; possible D gene TRBD2, 5 bases. Trimming pared 3 bases from V and 5 bases from J, leaving 7 bases between. CDR3 length equals 12 residues. CDR1 KGHSH and CDR2 LQKENI come from the germline V gene.

Only a few counts were recorded for this clone. The J gene is TRBJ1-1, the V gene TRBV6-5; TRBD1 matches 7 bases. The ends lost 5 bases at V and 0 bases at J; junction bases unmatched: 3. The CDR3 runs 14 residues. Germline CDR1 reads MNHEY; CDR2 reads SVGAGI. This chain's CDR3 is CASSRGTVNTEAFF. In DNA form, the CDR3 reads TGTGCCAGCAGTCGCGGGACAGTGAACACTGAAGCTTTCTTT.

The table lists this clone with a few counts. The CDR3 region is CASSPQMGRNTEAFF. The CDR3 nucleotides are TGTGCCAGCAGCCCACAGATGGGCCGGAACACTGAAGCTTTCTTT. V and J are TRBV3-1 (or the pseudogene TRBV3-2) and TRBJ1-1; D gene ambiguous. V was cut by 4 bases and J by 1 base, with 13 bases left in between. The CDR3 length is 15 residues. The V gene's germline CDR1 is LGHDT and CDR2 YNNKEL (reference sequence).

The chain couples TRBV2 to TRBJ1-1; D is unresolved. V lost 7 bases, J lost 0 bases, and 12 bases lay in between. Germline loops: CDR1 SNHLY, CDR2 FYNNEI. The CDR3 consists of 14 residues. DNA for the CDR3: TGTGCCAGCATGGGCAGCCTTTTGAACACTGAAGCTTTCTTT. Translating it yields CASMGSLLNTEAFF.

This clone was observed a handful of times. The genes are TRBV10-3 and TRBJ2-7, with D maybe TRBD1 (5 bases). Germline V gene lookup returns CDR1 ENHRY and CDR2 SYGVKD. With 10 bases removed from V and 1 base from J, the gap between germline ends came to 8 bases. The CDR3 loop spans 11 amino acids. This chain's CDR3 is CATQGSYEQYF. Written as DNA, the CDR3 is TGTGCCACCCAGGGATCCTACGAGCAGTACTTC.

This chain uses TRBV19 with TRBJ1-5; 7 positions match TRBD1. Trimming took 3 bases from V and 6 from J; bases not matched to a gene: 14. The CDR3 totals 17 residues. The germline CDR1 and CDR2 sequences are LNHDA and SQIVND (reference sequence). CDR3 in DNA: TGTGCCAGTAGTATCAGCGCGACAGGGCTGGTAGTTCAGCCCCAGCATTTT. This sequence encodes CASSISATGLVVQPQHF.

The table lists this clone with a count of one. The chain has TRBV2 and TRBJ2-7, with 9 nucleotides matching TRBD1. The V and J ends lost 7 bases and 4 bases, in that order; junction bases with no gene match: 11. This CDR3 comprises 15 residues. Germline values: CDR1 SNHLY, CDR2 FYNNEI. CDR3 sequence: CASKFSGTGRYEQYF. Here the CDR3 DNA reads TGTGCCAGCAAGTTTTCGGGGACAGGGCGGTACGAGCAGTACTTC. The full variable domain, its missing parts supplied by reference TRBV2 and TRBJ2-7, is EPEVTQTPSHQVTQMGQEVILRCVPISNHLYFYWYRQILGQKVEFLVSFYNNEISEKSEIFDDQFSVERPDGSNFTLKIRSTKLEDSAMYFCASKFSGTGRYEQYFGPGTRLTVT.

V and J are TRBV2 and TRBJ1-1; unclear D gene. The germline V and J ends were trimmed by 4 bases and 5 bases, with 8 bases remaining between them. The CDR3 is 12 residues long. The germline CDR1 and CDR2 sequences are SNHLY and FYNNEI. The CDR3 sequence is CASSVGGTEAFF. The DNA of the CDR3 is TGTGCCAGCAGTGTTGGCGGGACTGAAGCTTTCTTT.